One and the same sample provided the 16 T cell receptor beta chains below, sequenced in a study of blood T cell repertoires in COVID-19. The repertoire was sequenced with immunoSEQ multiplex PCR; TCRdb's copy has only in-frame clones and lacks some. The sample has about 190,000 clones; almost 85% are singletons. Sequencing was carried out using peripheral blood. The source is a woman between 70 and 85 years old with active or convalescent COVID-19.

The rearrangement links TRBV5-6 to TRBJ1-2; 9 bases match TRBD1. V trimming: 2 bases; J trimming: 6 bases; junction bases outside the gene matches: 8. Germline CDR1 reads SGHDT; CDR2 reads YYEEEE. The CDR3 sequence is 15 residues long. CDR3 DNA sequence: TGTGCCAGCAGCTTTGGGGACAGGGAAGCACATGGCTACACCTTC. This translates into CASSFGDREAHGYTF.

This clone was seen a handful of times. This chain uses TRBV13 with TRBJ1-3; no clear D. Trimming removed 5 bases at V and 3 bases at J, with 14 bases between. Germline CDR1 reads PRHDT; CDR2 reads FYEKMQ (reference sequence). The CDR3 sequence is 15 residues long. The CDR3 sequence is CASSQRSVDGNTIYF. The CDR3 nucleotides read TGTGCCAGCAGCCAGAGGTCCGTTGATGGAAACACCATATATTTT.

The chain uses TRBV5-1 and TRBJ2-1; 9 nucleotides agree with TRBD2. V dropped 6 bases and J dropped 4; count of bases not matched to a gene: 5. Looked up from germline, CDR1 is SGHRS and CDR2 is YFSETQ. The CDR3 is 14 residues long. The CDR3 DNA reads as TGCGCCAGCAAACCGGGACTAGCATACAATGAGCAGTTCTTC. It specifies CASKPGLAYNEQFF.

This chain joins TRBV27 and TRBJ1-4; D is unclear. CDR3 length equals 15 residues. V was trimmed by 8 bases and J by 8 bases, leaving 21 bases between them. The germline CDR1 and CDR2 sequences are MNHEY and SMNVEV (reference sequence). The CDR3 here is CASGEGWVGSEKLFF. The CDR3 DNA sequence: TGTGCCAGCGGAGAAGGGTGGGTGGGGAGCGAAAAACTGTTTTTT. Full variable domain (rest looked up from reference TRBV27 and TRBJ1-4): EAQVTQNPRYLITVTGKKLTVTCSQNMNHEYMSWYRQDPGLGLRQIYYSMNVEVTDKGDVPEGYKVSRKEKRNFPLILESPSPNQTSLYFCASGEGWVGSEKLFFGSGTQLSVL.

V and J are TRBV5-1 and TRBJ1-1, with unresolved D. V dropped 4 bases and J dropped 5 bases, with 12 bases sitting between them. This CDR3 spans 13 amino acids. Germline values: CDR1 SGHRS, CDR2 YFSETQ. CDR3 coding DNA: TGCGCCAGCAGCCAACAACAGTTTACTGAAGCTTTCTTT. Residues: CASSQQQFTEAFF. Full variable domain (missing parts from reference TRBV5-1 and TRBJ1-1): KAGVTQTPRYLIKTRGQQVTLSCSPISGHRSVSWYQQTPGQGLQFLFEYFSETQRNKGNFPGRFSGRQFSNSRSEMNVSTLELGDSALYLCASSQQQFTEAFFGQGTRLTVV.

V and J are TRBV18 and TRBJ2-1; D perhaps matches TRBD2 (5 bases). The germline CDR1 and CDR2 sequences are KGHSH and LQKENI. V was cut by 5 bases and J by 5 bases, with 16 bases left in between. CDR3 size: 15 residues. The CDR3 spells CASSSTRQTNNEQFF. CDR3 DNA sequence: TGTGCCAGCTCATCCACTAGACAAACCAACAATGAGCAGTTCTTC.

The chain employs TRBV29-1 and TRBJ2-1; 7 positions match TRBD1. V was clipped by 1 base and J by 2 bases; unmatched bases: 2. The CDR3 is 14 amino acids. Germline V gene lookup returns CDR1 SQVTM and CDR2 ANQGSEA. The CDR3 region has the DNA TGCAGCGTTGAAGGAACAGGGGCCTACAATGAGCAGTTCTTC. This encodes CSVEGTGAYNEQFF.

The V call is TRBV13, the J call TRBJ1-1; D is undetermined. Per the germline V gene, CDR1 is PRHDT and CDR2 is FYEKMQ (reference sequence). The length of the CDR3 is 12 residues. V was pared by 0 bases and J by 6 bases, with 5 bases between. The DNA of the CDR3 is TGTGCCAGCAGCTTAGGCCCGTCTGAAGCTTTCTTT. As protein: CASSLGPSEAFF.

This rearrangement joins TRBV28 to TRBJ1-5; the D is unclear. This CDR3 comprises 14 residues. The germline V gene has CDR1 MDHEN and CDR2 SYDVKM. V gave up 2 bases and J gave up 5 bases, with 10 bases separating them. This CDR3 reads CASSLGGIHQPQHF. CDR3 in DNA: TGTGCCAGCAGTTTAGGAGGGATTCATCAGCCCCAGCATTTT.

The chain combines TRBV2 with TRBJ1-2; 7 bases match TRBD1. The CDR3 runs 13 residues. CDR1 and CDR2 from the germline V gene are SNHLY and FYNNEI. The V segment lost 5 bases and the J segment 2 bases; nucleotides outside the gene matches: 2. DNA for the CDR3: TGTGCCAGCAGTCGAGGGGGCAACTATGGCTACACCTTC. This codes for CASSRGGNYGYTF.

This chain connects TRBV18 to TRBJ2-7; TRBD1 agrees at 7 bases. V lost 3 bases to trimming and J lost 5 bases; unmatched junction nucleotides: 4. Germline loops: CDR1 KGHSH, CDR2 LQKENI. The CDR3 spans 13 residues. CDR3 bases: TGTGCCAGCTCACCTGACAGGGCCAACGAGCAGTACTTC. Translated, it gives CASSPDRANEQYF.

The V call is TRBV5-1, the J call TRBJ2-7; 12 bases map to TRBD2. V shed 4 bases, J shed 2 bases, and the junction held 10 bases outside the gene matches. The CDR3 sequence is 17 residues long. Looked up from germline, CDR1 is SGHRS and CDR2 is YFSETQ. CDR3: CASSGGLAGGRAYEQYF. The CDR3, as DNA: TGCGCCAGCAGCGGAGGTCTAGCGGGAGGGAGGGCCTACGAGCAGTACTTC.

The chain recombines TRBV13 with TRBJ1-2; TRBD1 matches at 9 bases. Germline assignment: CDR1 PRHDT and CDR2 FYEKMQ (reference sequence). This CDR3 region has 16 residues. V lost 5 bases and J lost 6; bases outside the gene matches: 13. The CDR3 DNA follows: TGTGCCAGCAGCCCCGGGGGCTGGACAGGGGACCATGGCTACACCTTC. Its protein product is CASSPGGWTGDHGYTF.

The chain recombines TRBV5-1 with TRBJ2-7; D might be TRBD2 (6 bases). CDR3 size: 13 residues. Trimming left V 5 bases short and J 0 bases short, with 9 bases between. Germline loops: CDR1 SGHRS, CDR2 YFSETQ. The CDR3 here is CASSPGSSYEQYF. CDR3 nucleotides: TGCGCCAGCAGTCCCGGGAGCTCCTACGAGCAGTACTTC.

Regarding this clone: The same CDR3 also results from other DNA sequences found in this sample. The CDR3 bases are TGTGCCACCAGTGGAGGGGGAACAGATACGCAGTATTTT. Residues: CATSGGGTDTQYF. This chain links TRBV24-1 with TRBJ2-3, with D possibly being TRBD1 (6 bases). This CDR3 comprises 13 residues. Germline assignment: CDR1 KGHDR and CDR2 SFDVKD. V gave up 5 bases and J gave up 3 bases, with 8 bases separating them.

This clone has just a few counts. V gene TRBV3-1 (or the pseudogene TRBV3-2) combines with J gene TRBJ2-5, with a possible D match to TRBD2 (6 bases). The CDR3 spans 15 residues. The V gene's germline CDR1 is LGHDT and CDR2 YNNKEL (reference sequence). Between the trimmed V and J ends, which lost 4 bases and 5 bases, there was a span of 17 bases. DNA of the CDR3: TGTGCCAGCAGCCGCCTTGGAGGGGCCGGTGAGACCCAGTACTTC. Its protein is CASSRLGGAGETQYF.